This section outlines one T cell receptor (beta chain) sequence together with its context. Its target is unknown. Profiles of TCR beta VDJ and CDR3 were generated from a genomic DNA template. TCRdb re-called the reads through MiXCR, storing one row per CDR3 protein. Of more than 150,000 distinct CDR3 sequences listed, around half were seen once; the top ten hold about 1.7%. Patients selected for sequencing had displayed CD8+CD57+ cell expansion by flow cytometry. Severe acquired aplastic anemia was the diagnosis recorded for all patients. The J segment lost 0 bases and the V segment lost 8 bases, leaving 10 bases of the junction unmatched. The CDR3 is 16 residues long. Germline V gene lookup returns CDR1 ENHRY and CDR2 SYGVKD. The sample originates from a study of CD8+CD57+ T cells in acquired aplastic anemia. Study at large: Roughly 3 ug was the average amount of DNA from sorted CD4+ and CD8+ cells. Broader study findings: There were some 30 CD8+ CDR3 sequences that occurred in both patients and controls.

The TCR originated in a human donor with aplastic anemia. The gene calls are TRBV10-3 and TRBJ2-1; 7 nucleotides match TRBD2. Sequenced material: sorted CD4+, CD8+, or CD8+CD57+ T cells (not recorded which) from PBMCs. The CDR3 DNA reads TGTGCCATCGCGAAGTCCGGGAGGACCTCCTACAATGAGCAGTTCTTC. It encodes CAIAKSGRTSYNEQFF.